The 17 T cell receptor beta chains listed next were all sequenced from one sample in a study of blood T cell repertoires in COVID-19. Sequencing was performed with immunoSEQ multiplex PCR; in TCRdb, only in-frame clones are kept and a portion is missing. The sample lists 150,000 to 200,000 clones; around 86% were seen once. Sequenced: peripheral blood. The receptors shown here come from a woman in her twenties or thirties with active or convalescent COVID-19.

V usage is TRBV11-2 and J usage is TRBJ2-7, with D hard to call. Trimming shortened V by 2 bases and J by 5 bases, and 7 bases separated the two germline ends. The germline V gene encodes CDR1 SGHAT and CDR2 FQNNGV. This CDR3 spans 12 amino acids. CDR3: CASSLLFHEQYF. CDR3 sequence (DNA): TGTGCCAGCAGCTTACTCTTCCACGAGCAGTACTTC. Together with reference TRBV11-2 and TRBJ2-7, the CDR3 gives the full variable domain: EAGVAQSPRYKIIEKRQSVAFWCNPISGHATLYWYQQILGQGPKLLIQFQNNGVVDDSQLPKDRFSAERLKGVDSTLKIQPAKLEDSAVYLCASSLLFHEQYFGPGTRLTVT.

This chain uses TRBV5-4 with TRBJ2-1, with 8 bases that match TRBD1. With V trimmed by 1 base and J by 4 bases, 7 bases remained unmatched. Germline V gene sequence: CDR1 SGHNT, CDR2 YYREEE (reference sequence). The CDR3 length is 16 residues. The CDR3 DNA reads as TGTGCCAGCAGCTTGTGGACAGGGACGGCTTACAATGAGCAGTTCTTC. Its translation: CASSLWTGTAYNEQFF.

The CDR3 DNA is TGTGCCAGCAGTGCCGCCTTCGGGGCTGAAGCTTTCTTT. Residues: CASSAAFGAEAFF. The V call is TRBV25-1, the J call TRBJ1-1, with unresolved D. This CDR3 is 13 amino acids long. The ends were cut back, 4 bases at V and 6 bases at J, with 12 bases in the middle. Germline V gives CDR1 MGHDK, CDR2 SYGVNS.

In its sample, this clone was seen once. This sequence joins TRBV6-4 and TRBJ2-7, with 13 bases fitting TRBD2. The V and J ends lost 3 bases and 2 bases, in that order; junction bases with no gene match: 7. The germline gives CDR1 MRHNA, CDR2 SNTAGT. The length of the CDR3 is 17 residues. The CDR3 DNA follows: TGTGCCAGCAGTGAGGGTGGACTAGCGGGGGCTCCCTACGAGCAGTACTTC. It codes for CASSEGGLAGAPYEQYF.

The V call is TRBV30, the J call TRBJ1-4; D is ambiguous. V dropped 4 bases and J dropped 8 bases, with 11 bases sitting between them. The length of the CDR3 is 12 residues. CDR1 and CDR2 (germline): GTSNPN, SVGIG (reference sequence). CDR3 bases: TGTGCCTGGACCATCTCCCAGGAAAAACTGTTTTTT. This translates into CAWTISQEKLFF.

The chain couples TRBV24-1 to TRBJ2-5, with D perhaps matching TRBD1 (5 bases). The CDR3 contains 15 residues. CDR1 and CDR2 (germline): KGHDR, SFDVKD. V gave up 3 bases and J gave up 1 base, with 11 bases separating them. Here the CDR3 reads CATSDPRQLQETQYF. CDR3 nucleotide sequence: TGTGCCACCAGTGATCCGAGACAGCTCCAAGAGACCCAGTACTTC.

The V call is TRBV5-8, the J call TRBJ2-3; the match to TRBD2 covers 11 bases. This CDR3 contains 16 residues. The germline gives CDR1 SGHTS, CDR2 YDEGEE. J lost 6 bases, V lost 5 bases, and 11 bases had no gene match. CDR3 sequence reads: CASRKGTSGGRDTQYF. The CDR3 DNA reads TGTGCCAGCAGGAAGGGGACTAGCGGAGGGAGGGATACGCAGTATTTT. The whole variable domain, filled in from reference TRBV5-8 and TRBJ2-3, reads EAGVTQSPTHLIKTRGQQATLRCSPISGHTSVYWYQQALGLGLQFLLWYDEGEERNRGNFPPRFSGRQFPNYSSELNVNALELEDSALYLCASRKGTSGGRDTQYFGPGTRLTVL.

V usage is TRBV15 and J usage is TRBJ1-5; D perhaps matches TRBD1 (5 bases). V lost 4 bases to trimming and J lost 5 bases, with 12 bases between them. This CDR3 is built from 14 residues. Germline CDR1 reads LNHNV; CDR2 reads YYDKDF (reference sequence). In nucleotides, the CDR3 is TGTGCCACCAGCACCCAGGGATCCGATCAGCCCCAGCATTTT. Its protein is CATSTQGSDQPQHF.

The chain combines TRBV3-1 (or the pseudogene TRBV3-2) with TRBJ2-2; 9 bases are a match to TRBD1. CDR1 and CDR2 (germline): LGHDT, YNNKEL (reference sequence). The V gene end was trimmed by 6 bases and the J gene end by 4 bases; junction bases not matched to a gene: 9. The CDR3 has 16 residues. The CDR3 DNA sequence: TGTGCCAGCAGTTCCGGACAGGGGAGCACCACCGGGGAGCTGTTTTTT. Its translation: CASSSGQGSTTGELFF.

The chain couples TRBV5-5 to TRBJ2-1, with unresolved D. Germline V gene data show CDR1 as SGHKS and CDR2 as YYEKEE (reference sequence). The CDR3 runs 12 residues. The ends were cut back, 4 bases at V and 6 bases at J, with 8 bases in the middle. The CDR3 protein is CASSPSPNEQFF. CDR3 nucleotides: TGTGCCAGCAGCCCGTCCCCCAATGAGCAGTTCTTC. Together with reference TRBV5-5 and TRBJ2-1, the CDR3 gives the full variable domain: DAGVTQSPTHLIKTRGQQVTLRCSPISGHKSVSWYQQVLGQGPQFIFQYYEKEERGRGNFPDRFSARQFPNYSSELNVNALLLGDSALYLCASSPSPNEQFFGPGTRLTVL.

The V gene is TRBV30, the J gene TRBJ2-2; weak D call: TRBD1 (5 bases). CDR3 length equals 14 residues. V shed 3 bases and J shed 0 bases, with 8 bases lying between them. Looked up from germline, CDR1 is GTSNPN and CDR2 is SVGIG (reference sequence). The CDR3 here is CAWRQATNTGELFF. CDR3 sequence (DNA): TGTGCCTGGAGACAGGCCACGAACACCGGGGAGCTGTTTTTT. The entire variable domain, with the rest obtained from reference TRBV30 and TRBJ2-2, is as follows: SQTIHQWPATLVQPVGSPLSLECTVEGTSNPNLYWYRQAAGRGLQLLFYSVGIGQISSEVPQNLSASRPQDRQFILSSKKLLLSDSGFYLCAWRQATNTGELFFGEGSRLTVL.

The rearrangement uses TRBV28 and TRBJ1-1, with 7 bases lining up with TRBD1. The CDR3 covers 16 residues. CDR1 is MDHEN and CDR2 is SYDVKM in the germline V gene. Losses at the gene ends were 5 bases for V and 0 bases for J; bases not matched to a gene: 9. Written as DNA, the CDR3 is TGTGCCAGCAGTCTATCAGGGGGTCGGATGAACACTGAAGCTTTCTTT. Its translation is CASSLSGGRMNTEAFF.

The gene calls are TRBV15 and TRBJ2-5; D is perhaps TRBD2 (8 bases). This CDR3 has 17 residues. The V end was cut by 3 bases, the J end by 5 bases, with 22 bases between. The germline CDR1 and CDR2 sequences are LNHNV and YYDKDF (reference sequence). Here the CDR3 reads CATSSRGGKREKETQYF. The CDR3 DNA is TGTGCCACCAGCAGCAGAGGGGGCAAGCGGGAGAAGGAGACCCAGTACTTC.

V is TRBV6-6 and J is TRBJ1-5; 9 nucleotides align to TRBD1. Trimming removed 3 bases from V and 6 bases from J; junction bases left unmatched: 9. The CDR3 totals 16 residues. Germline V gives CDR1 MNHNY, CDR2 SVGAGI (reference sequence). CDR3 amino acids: CASSYRGQGFLQPQHF. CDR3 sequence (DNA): TGTGCCAGCAGTTATCGGGGACAGGGTTTTCTTCAGCCCCAGCATTTT.

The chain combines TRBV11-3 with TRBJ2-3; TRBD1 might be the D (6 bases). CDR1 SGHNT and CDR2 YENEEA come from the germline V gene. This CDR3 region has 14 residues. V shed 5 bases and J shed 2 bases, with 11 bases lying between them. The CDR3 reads CASSLGTTTDTQYF. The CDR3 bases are TGTGCCAGCAGCCTAGGGACAACCACAGATACGCAGTATTTT.

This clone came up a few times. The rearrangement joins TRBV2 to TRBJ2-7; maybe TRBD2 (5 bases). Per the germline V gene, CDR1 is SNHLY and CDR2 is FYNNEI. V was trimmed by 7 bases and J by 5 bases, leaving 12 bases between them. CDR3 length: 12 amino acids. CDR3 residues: CASTPGWDEQYF. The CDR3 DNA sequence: TGTGCCAGCACCCCGGGGTGGGACGAGCAGTACTTC.

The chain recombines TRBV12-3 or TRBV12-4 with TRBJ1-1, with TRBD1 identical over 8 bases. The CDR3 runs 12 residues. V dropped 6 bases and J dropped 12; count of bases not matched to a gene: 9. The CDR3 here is CASSLDRVGPFF. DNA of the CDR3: TGTGCCAGCAGCCTGGACAGGGTTGGGCCTTTCTTT.